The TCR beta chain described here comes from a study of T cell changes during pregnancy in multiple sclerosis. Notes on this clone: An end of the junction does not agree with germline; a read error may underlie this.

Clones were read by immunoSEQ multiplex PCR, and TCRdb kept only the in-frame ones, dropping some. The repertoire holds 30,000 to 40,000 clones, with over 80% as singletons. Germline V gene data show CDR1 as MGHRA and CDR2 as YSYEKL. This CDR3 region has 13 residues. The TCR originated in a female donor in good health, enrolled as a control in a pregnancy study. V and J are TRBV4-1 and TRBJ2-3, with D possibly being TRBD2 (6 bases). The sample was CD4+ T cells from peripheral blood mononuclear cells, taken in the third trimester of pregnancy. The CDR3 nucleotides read TGCGCCAGCAGCCATACTAGCAGAGATACGCAGTATTTT. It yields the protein CASSHTSRDTQYF.